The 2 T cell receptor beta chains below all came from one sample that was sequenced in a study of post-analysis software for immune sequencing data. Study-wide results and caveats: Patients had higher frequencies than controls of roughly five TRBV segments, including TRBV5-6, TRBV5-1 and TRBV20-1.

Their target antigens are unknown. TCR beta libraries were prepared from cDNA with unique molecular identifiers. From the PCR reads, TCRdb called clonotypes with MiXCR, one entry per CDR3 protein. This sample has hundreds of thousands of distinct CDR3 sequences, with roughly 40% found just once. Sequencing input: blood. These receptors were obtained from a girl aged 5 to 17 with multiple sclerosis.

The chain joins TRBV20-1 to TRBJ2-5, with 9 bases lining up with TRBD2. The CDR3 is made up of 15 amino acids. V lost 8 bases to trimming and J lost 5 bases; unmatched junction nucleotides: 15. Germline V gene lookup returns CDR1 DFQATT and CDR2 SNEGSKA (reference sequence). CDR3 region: CSSRHGGGATETQYF. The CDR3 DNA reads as TGCAGTTCCCGCCATGGCGGGGGGGCCACGGAGACCCAGTACTTC.

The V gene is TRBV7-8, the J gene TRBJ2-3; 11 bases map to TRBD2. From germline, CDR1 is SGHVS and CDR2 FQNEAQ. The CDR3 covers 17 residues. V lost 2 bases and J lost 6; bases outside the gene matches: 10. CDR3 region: CASSLKHVASGRDTQYF. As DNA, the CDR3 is TGTGCCAGCAGCTTAAAGCACGTGGCTAGCGGGAGGGATACGCAGTATTTT.